Detailed here is one T cell receptor beta chain. 60 Vbeta and 13 Jbeta primers were used in PCR. TCRdb's table, derived via immunoSEQ multiplex PCR, lists solely in-frame clones and lacks some. Among roughly 110,000 clones, 82% were seen once, and the ten largest hold roughly 2.6%. The data stem from a study of cytomegalovirus exposure and HLA in healthy donors. Sequenced: PBMCs. This receptor was identified in a man between 25 and 39 years old in good health and CMV-seropositive.

CDR3 DNA sequence: TGTGCCAGCTCACCAGCCAGGACAGGGTCCACCGGGGAGCTGTTTTTT. Its translation is CASSPARTGSTGELFF. The J gene is TRBJ2-2, the V gene TRBV18; 8 bases are shared with TRBD1. The CDR3 contains 16 residues. Trimming cost V 2 bases and J 4 bases; bases outside gene matches: 6. Germline CDR1 and CDR2: KGHSH and LQKENI.